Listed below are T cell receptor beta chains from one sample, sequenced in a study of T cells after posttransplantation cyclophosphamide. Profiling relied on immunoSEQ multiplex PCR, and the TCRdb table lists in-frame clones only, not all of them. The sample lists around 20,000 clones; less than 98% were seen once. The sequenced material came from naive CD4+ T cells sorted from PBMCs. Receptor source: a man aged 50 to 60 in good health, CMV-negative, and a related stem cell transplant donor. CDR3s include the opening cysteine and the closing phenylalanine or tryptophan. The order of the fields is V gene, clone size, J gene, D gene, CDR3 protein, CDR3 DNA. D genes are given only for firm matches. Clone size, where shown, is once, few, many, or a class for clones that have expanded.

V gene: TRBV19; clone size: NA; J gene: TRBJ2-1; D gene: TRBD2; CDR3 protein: CASSRASGSSSYNEQFF; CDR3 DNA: TGTGCCAGTAGTAGGGCTAGCGGGTCCAGCTCCTACAATGAGCAGTTCTTC
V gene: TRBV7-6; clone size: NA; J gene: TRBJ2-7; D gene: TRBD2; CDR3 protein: CASSPHLAGGLPSSYEQYF; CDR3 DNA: TGTGCCAGCAGCCCCCACCTAGCGGGGGGTCTTCCTAGCTCCTACGAGCAGTACTTC
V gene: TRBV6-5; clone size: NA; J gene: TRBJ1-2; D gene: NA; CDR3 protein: CASSYIGGANYGYTF; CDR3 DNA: TGTGCCAGCAGTTATATAGGAGGGGCTAACTATGGCTACACCTTC
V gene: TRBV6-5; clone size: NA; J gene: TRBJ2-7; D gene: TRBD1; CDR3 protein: CASSYSTGVSYEQYF; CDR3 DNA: TGTGCCAGCAGTTACTCAACAGGGGTTTCGTACGAGCAGTACTTC
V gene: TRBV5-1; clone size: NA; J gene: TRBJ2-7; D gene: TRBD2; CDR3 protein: CASSPPGGRAYEQYF; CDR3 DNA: TGCGCCAGCAGCCCACCCGGCGGGAGAGCCTACGAGCAGTACTTC
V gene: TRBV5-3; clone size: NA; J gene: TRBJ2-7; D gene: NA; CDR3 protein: CARSLKPGRRVPIYEQYF; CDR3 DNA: TGTGCCAGAAGCTTGAAACCGGGAAGGCGGGTCCCAATCTACGAGCAGTACTTC
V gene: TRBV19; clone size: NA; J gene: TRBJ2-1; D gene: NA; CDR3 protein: CASRVRGNEQFF; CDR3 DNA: TGTGCCAGTAGGGTGCGGGGCAATGAGCAGTTCTTC
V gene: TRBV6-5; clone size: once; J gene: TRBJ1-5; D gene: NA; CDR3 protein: CASSQGRADQPQHF; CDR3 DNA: TGTGCCAGCAGCCAAGGGAGGGCGGATCAGCCCCAGCATTTT
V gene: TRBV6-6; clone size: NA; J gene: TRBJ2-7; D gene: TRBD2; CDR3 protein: CASSTGTTTYEQYF; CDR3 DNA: TGTGCCAGCAGTACCGGGACTACCACCTACGAGCAGTACTTC
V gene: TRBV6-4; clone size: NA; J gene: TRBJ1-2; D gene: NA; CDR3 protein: CASSPGRENYGYTF; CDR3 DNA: TGTGCCAGCAGCCCAGGACGGGAAAACTATGGCTACACCTTC